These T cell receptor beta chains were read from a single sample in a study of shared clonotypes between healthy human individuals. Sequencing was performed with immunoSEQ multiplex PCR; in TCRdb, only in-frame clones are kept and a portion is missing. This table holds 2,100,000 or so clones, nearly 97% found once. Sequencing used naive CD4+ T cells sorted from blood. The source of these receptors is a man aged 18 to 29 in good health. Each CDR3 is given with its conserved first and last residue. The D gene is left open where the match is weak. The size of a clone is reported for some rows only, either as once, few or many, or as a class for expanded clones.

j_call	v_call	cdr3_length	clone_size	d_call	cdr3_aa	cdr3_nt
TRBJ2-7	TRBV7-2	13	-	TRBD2	CASSSGGSYEQYF	TGTGCCAGCAGCTCGGGGGGCTCCTACGAGCAGTACTTC
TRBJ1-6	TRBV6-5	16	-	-	CASSYSNGGFDSPLHF	TGTGCCAGCAGTTACTCGAATGGAGGCTTTGATTCACCCCTCCACTTT
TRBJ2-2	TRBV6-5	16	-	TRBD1	CASSYEGTALPGELFF	TGTGCCAGCAGTTACGAGGGGACAGCCCTTCCCGGGGAGCTGTTTTTT
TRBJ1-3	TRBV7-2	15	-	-	CASSLAQYPGNTIYF	TGTGCCAGCAGCTTAGCTCAGTATCCTGGAAACACCATATATTTT
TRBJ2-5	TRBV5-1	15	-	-	CASSLFRPSRETQYF	TGCGCCAGCAGCTTGTTTAGGCCTAGCCGGGAGACCCAGTACTTC
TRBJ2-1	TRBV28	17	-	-	CASSLFEAALTYNEQFF	TGTGCCAGCAGTTTATTCGAGGCAGCCCTTACCTACAATGAGCAGTTCTTC
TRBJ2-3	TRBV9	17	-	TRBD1	CASSVAPPGQGTDTQYF	TGTGCCAGCAGCGTAGCTCCCCCGGGACAGGGAACAGATACGCAGTATTTT
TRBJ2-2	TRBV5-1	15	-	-	CASTVRTGDSGELFF	TGCGCCAGCACTGTCCGTACAGGGGACTCCGGGGAGCTGTTTTTT
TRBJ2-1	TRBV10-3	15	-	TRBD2	CAISASSGSYNEQFF	TGTGCCATCAGTGCAAGTAGCGGGAGCTACAATGAGCAGTTCTTC
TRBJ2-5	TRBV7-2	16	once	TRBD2	CASSLAGLASQETQYF	TGTGCCAGCAGCTTAGCCGGACTAGCGAGCCAAGAGACCCAGTACTTC
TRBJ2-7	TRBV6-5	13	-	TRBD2	CASNGAGVAEQYF	TGTGCCAGCAATGGGGCGGGAGTTGCCGAGCAGTACTTC
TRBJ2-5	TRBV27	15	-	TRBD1	CASSRQGAFGETQYF	TGTGCCAGCAGTCGACAGGGGGCATTTGGAGAGACCCAGTACTTC
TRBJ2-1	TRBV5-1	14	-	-	CASSLENTYNEQFF	TGCGCCAGCAGCTTAGAGAATACCTACAATGAGCAGTTCTTC
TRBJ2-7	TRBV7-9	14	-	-	CASSLGEGAREQYF	TGTGCCAGCAGCTTAGGGGAGGGGGCTCGAGAGCAGTACTTC
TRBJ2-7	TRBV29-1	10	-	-	CSGIRYEQYF	TGCAGCGGTATTAGGTACGAGCAGTACTTC
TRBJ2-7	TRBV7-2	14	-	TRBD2	CASSLVGGIDEQYF	TGTGCCAGCAGCTTAGTGGGGGGGATAGACGAGCAGTACTTC
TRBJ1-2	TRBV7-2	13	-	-	CASSFFGSYGYTF	TGTGCCAGCAGCTTTTTCGGGAGCTATGGCTACACCTTC
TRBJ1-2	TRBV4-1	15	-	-	CASSQEVGNTYGYTF	TGCGCCAGCAGCCAAGAAGTCGGCAATACTTACGGCTACACCTTC
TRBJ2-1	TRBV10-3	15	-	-	CAISERGAPYNEQFF	TGTGCCATCAGTGAACGGGGCGCCCCTTACAATGAGCAGTTCTTC
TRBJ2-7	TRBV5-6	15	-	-	CASSPPRTAGYEQYF	TGTGCCAGCAGCCCTCCCAGGACAGCCGGGTACGAGCAGTACTTC
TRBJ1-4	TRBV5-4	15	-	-	CASSSEKGTNEKLFF	TGTGCCAGCAGCTCGGAAAAAGGGACTAATGAAAAACTGTTTTTT
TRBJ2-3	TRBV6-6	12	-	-	CASSYEWALEYF	TGTGCCAGCAGTTACGAGTGGGCATTAGAGTATTTT
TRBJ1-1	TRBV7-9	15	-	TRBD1	CASSPDRGAATEAFF	TGTGCCAGCAGCCCGGACAGGGGGGCCGCCACTGAAGCTTTCTTT
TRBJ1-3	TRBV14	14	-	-	CASSQLYSGNTIYF	TGTGCCAGCAGCCAGCTCTACTCTGGAAACACCATATATTTT
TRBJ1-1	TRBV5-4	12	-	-	CASSFGENQAFF	TGTGCCAGCAGCTTCGGGGAAAATCAAGCTTTCTTT
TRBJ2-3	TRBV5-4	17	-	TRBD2	CASSSEGTSGYTDTQYF	TGTGCCAGCAGCTCCGAGGGGACTAGCGGGTACACAGATACGCAGTATTTT
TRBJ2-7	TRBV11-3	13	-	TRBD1	CASSSGTGSEQYF	TGTGCCAGCAGCAGCGGGACAGGGAGCGAGCAGTACTTC
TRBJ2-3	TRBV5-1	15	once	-	CASSLAQTSTDTQYF	TGCGCCAGCAGCTTGGCCCAGACTAGCACAGATACGCAGTATTTT
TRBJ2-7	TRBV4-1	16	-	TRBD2	CASSQGYPGGVYEQYF	TGCGCCAGCAGCCAAGGATACCCGGGAGGGGTCTACGAGCAGTACTTC
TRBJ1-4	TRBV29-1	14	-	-	CSVLEGTLNEKLFF	TGCAGCGTTCTTGAGGGAACTCTTAATGAAAAACTGTTTTTT
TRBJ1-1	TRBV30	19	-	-	CAWSVRGGKTRIMNTEAFF	TGTGCCTGGAGTGTAAGAGGGGGTAAAACGCGAATCATGAACACTGAAGCTTTCTTT
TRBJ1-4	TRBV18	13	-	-	CASSPYSNEKLFF	TGTGCCAGCTCACCTTACAGTAATGAAAAACTGTTTTTT
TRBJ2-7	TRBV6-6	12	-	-	CASNQGTHEQYF	TGTGCCAGCAACCAAGGAACCCACGAGCAGTACTTC
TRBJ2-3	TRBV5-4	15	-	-	CASSSGGPSTDTQYF	TGTGCCAGCAGCAGCGGAGGACCTAGCACAGATACGCAGTATTTT
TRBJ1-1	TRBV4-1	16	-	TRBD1	CASSPTGQALNTEAFF	TGCGCCAGCAGCCCAACCGGACAGGCTTTGAACACTGAAGCTTTCTTT
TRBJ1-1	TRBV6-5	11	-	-	CASSRREKAFF	TGTGCCAGCAGTAGACGGGAAAAAGCTTTCTTT
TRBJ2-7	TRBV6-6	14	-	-	CATLQLQGAYEQYF	TGTGCCACCTTACAACTACAGGGAGCCTACGAGCAGTACTTC
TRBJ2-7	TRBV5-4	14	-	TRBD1	CASSGGQGKYEQYF	TGTGCCAGCAGCGGGGGACAGGGAAAATACGAGCAGTACTTC
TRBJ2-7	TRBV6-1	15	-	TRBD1	CASRFRGQGIYEQYF	TGTGCCAGCAGATTCCGGGGACAGGGTATTTACGAGCAGTACTTC
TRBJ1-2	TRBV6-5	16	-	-	CASSYSISRENYGYTF	TGTGCCAGCAGTTACTCAATATCCAGGGAGAACTATGGCTACACCTTC
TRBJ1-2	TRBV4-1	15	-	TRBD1	CASSQADRDAYGYTF	TGCGCCAGCAGCCAAGCCGACAGGGATGCCTATGGCTACACCTTC
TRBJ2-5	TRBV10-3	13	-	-	CATRGRWEETQYF	TGTGCCACTAGGGGCCGATGGGAAGAGACCCAGTACTTC
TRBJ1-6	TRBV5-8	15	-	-	CASSLAGTENSPLHF	TGTGCCAGCAGCTTGGCCGGGACGGAAAATTCACCCCTCCACTTT
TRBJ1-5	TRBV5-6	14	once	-	CASSFGRGRQPQHF	TGTGCCAGCAGCTTTGGTCGCGGGCGTCAGCCCCAGCATTTT
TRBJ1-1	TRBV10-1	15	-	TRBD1	CASSEGQGTNTEAFF	TGCGCCAGCAGTGAGGGACAGGGAACCAACACTGAAGCTTTCTTT
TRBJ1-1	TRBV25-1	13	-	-	CASSEQGRVEAFF	TGTGCCAGCAGTGAGCAGGGGAGGGTTGAAGCTTTCTTT
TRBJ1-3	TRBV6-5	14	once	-	CASSQGGTGNTIYF	TGTGCCAGCAGCCAGGGTGGGACTGGAAACACCATATATTTT